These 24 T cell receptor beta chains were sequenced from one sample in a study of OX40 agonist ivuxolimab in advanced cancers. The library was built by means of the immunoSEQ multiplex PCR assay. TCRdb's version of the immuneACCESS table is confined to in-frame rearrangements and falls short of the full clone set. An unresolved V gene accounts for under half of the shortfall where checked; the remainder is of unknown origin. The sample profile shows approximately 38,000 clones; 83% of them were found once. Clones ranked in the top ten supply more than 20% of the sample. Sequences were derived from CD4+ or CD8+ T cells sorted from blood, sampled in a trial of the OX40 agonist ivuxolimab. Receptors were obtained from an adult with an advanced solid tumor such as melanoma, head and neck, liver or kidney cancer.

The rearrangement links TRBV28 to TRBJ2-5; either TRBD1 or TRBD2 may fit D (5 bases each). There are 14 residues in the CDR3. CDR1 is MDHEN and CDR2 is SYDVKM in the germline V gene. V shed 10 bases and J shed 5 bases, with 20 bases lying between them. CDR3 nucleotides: TGTGCCACGCTTCCGCCGGGACGTGTTGAGACCCAGTACTTC. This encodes CATLPPGRVETQYF. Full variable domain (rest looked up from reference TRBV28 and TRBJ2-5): DVKVTQSSRYLVKRTGEKVFLECVQDMDHENMFWYRQDPGLGLRLIYFSYDVKMKEKGDIPEGYSVSREKKERFSLILESASTNQTSMYLCATLPPGRVETQYFGPGTRLLVL.

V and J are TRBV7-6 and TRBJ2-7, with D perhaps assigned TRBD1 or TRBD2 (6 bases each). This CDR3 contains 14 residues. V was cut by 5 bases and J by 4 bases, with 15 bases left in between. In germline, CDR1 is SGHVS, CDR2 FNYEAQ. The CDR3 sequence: CASSPGAGLYEQYF. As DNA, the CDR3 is TGTGCCAGCAGCCCGGGGGCCGGGTTGTACGAGCAGTACTTC.

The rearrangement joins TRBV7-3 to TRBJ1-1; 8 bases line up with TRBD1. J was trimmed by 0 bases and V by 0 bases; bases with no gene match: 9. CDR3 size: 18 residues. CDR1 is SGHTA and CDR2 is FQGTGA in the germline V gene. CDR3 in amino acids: CASSLTGRTGNMNTEAFF. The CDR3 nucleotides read TGTGCCAGCAGCTTAACAGGTAGGACAGGGAACATGAACACTGAAGCTTTCTTT.

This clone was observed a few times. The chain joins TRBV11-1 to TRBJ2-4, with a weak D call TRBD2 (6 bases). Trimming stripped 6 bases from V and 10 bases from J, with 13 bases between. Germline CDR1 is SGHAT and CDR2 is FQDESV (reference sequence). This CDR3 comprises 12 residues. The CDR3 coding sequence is TGTGCCAGCAGTCAGACTGGGGGGATTCAGTACTTC. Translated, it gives CASSQTGGIQYF. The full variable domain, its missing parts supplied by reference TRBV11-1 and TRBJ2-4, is EAEVAQSPRYKITEKSQAVAFWCDPISGHATLYWYRQILGQGPELLVQFQDESVVDDSQLPKDRFSAERLKGVDSTLKIQPAELGDSAMYLCASSQTGGIQYFGAGTRLSVL.

CDR3 bases: TGTGCCAGTAGAGAGGCTGACAGGGTGGAGGGGGAGCTGTTTTTT. The encoded protein is CASREADRVEGELFF. The V gene is TRBV19, the J gene TRBJ2-2, with 7 bases that match TRBD1. Per the germline V gene, CDR1 is LNHDA and CDR2 is SQIVND (reference sequence). The CDR3 has 15 amino acids. V gave up 6 bases and J gave up 8 bases; unmatched junction bases: 12.

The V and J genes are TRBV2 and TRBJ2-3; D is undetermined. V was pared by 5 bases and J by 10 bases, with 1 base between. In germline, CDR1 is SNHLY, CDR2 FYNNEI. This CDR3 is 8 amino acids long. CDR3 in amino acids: CASSSQYF. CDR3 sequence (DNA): TGTGCCAGCAGTTCGCAGTATTTT.

CDR3 in DNA: TGTGCCAGCAGACCCCGGGAGGACCTAAACTATGGCTACACCTTC. Its translation is CASRPREDLNYGYTF. The chain is built from TRBV7-6 and TRBJ1-2; D is ambiguous. The CDR3 runs to 15 residues. Germline lookup yields CDR1 SGHVS and CDR2 FNYEAQ. V dropped 6 bases and J dropped 2 bases, with 16 bases sitting between them. Full variable domain (remainder filled in from reference TRBV7-6 and TRBJ1-2): GAGVSQSPRYKVTKRGQDVALRCDPISGHVSLYWYRQALGQGPEFLTYFNYEAQQDKSGLPNDRFSAERPEGSISTLTIQRTEQRDSAMYRCASRPREDLNYGYTFGSGTRLTVV.

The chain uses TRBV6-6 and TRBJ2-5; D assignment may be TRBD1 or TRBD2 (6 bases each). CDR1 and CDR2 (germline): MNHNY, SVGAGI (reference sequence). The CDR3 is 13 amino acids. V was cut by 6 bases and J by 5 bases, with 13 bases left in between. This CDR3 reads CASSRGTPETQYF. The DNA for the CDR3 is TGTGCCAGCAGCCGCGGGACACCTGAGACCCAGTACTTC.

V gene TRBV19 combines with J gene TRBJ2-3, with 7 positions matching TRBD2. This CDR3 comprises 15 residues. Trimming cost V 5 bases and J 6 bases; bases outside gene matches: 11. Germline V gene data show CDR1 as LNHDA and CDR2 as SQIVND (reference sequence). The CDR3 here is CASSVSSGRPDTQYF. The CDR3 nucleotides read TGTGCCAGTAGTGTCTCTAGCGGTCGGCCCGATACGCAGTATTTT.

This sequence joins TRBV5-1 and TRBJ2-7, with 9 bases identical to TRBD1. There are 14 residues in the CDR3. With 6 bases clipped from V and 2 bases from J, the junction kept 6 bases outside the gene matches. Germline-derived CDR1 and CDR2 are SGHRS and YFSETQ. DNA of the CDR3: TGCGCCAGCACCCGGACAGGGGCGGCCTACGAGCAGTACTTC. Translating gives CASTRTGAAYEQYF.

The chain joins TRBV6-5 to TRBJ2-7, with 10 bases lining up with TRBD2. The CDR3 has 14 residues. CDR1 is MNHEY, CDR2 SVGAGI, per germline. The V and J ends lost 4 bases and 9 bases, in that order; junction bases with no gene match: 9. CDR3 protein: CASSWASGSGVQYF. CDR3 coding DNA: TGTGCCAGCAGTTGGGCTAGCGGGAGCGGGGTGCAGTACTTC.

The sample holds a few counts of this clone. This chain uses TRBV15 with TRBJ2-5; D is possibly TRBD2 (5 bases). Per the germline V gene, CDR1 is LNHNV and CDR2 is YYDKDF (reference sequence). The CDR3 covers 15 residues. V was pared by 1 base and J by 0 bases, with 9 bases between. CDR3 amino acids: CATSRVTGNQETQYF. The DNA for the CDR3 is TGTGCCACCAGCAGAGTAACGGGAAACCAAGAGACCCAGTACTTC. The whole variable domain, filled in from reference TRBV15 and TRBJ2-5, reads DAMVIQNPRYQVTQFGKPVTLSCSQTLNHNVMYWYQQKSSQAPKLLFHYYDKDFNNEADTPDNFQSRRPNTSFCFLDIRSPGLGDTAMYLCATSRVTGNQETQYFGPGTRLLVL.

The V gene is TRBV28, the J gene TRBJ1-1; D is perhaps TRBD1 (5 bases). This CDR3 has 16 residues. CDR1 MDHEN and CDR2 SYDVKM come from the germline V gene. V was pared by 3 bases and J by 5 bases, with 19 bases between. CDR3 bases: TGTGCCAGCAGTTTGAAGGTGCCCAGGGCGGAAACTGAAGCTTTCTTT. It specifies CASSLKVPRAETEAFF.

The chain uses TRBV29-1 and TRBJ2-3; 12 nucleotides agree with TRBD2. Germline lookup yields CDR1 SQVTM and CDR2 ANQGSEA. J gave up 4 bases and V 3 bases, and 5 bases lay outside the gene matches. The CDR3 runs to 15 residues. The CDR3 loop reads CSVEAGTSGSDTQYF. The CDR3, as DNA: TGCAGCGTTGAGGCCGGGACTAGCGGGTCAGATACGCAGTATTTT.

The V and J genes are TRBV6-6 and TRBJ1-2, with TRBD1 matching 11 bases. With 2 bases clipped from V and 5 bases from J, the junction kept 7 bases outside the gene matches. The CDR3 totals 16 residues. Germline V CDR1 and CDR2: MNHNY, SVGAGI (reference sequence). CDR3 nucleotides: TGTGCCAGCAGTTACCGCCCGGGACAGGGGGAATATGGCTACACCTTC. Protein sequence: CASSYRPGQGEYGYTF.

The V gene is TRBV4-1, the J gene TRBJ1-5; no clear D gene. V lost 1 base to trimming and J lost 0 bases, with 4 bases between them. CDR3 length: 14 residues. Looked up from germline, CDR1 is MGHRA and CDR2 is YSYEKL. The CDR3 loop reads CASSQADSNQPQHF. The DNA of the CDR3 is TGCGCCAGCAGCCAAGCGGATAGCAATCAGCCCCAGCATTTT.

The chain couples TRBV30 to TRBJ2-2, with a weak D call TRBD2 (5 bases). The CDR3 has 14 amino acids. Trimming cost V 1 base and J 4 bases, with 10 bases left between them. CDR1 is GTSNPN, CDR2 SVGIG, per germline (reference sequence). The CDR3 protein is CAWSDGVGTGELFF. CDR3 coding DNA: TGTGCCTGGAGTGACGGGGTGGGCACCGGGGAGCTGTTTTTT.

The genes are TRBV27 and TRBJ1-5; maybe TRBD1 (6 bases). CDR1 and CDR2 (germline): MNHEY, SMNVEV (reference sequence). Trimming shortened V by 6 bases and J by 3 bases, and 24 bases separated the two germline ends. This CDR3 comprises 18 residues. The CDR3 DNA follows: TGTGCCAGCAGCAATTGGGATCTGGGGGGCATGAACAATCAGCCCCAGCATTTT. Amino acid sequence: CASSNWDLGGMNNQPQHF.

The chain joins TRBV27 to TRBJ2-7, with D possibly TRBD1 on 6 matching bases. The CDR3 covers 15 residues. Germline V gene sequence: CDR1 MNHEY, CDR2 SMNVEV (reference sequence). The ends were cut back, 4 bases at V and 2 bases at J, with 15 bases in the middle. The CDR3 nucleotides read TGTGCCAGCAGTTCAACAGGGTTTTCGGCCTACGAGCAGTACTTC. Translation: CASSSTGFSAYEQYF.

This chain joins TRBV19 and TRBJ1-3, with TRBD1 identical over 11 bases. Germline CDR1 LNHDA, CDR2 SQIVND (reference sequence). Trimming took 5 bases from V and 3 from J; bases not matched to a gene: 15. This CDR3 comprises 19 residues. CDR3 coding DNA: TGTGCCAGTAGTGCAGACCTTGGACAGGGGGCTGTATTTGGAAACACCATATATTTT. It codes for CASSADLGQGAVFGNTIYF.

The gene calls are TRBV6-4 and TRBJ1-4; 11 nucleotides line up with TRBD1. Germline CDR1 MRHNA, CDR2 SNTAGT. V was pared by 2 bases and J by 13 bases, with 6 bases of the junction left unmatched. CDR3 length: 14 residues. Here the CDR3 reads CASSDGTGGLGLFF. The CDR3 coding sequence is TGTGCCAGCAGTGACGGGACAGGGGGTCTTGGACTGTTTTTT.

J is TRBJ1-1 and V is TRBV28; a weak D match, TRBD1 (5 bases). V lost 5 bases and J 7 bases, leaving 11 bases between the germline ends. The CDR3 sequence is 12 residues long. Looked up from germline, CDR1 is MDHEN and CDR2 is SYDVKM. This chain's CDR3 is CASSRFRDEAFF. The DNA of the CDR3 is TGTGCCAGCAGTAGGTTCAGGGATGAAGCTTTCTTT.

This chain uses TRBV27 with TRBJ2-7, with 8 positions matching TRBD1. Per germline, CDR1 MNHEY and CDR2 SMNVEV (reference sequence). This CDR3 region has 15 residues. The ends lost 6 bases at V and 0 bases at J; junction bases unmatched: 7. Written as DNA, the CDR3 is TGTGCCAGCAGATCCACGGGACAGGCCTCCTACGAGCAGTACTTC. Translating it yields CASRSTGQASYEQYF.

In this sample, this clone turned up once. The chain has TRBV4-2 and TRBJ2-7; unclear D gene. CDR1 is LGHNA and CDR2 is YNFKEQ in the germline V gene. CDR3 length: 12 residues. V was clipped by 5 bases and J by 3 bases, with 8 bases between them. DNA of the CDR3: TGTGCCAGCAGCTTACCGGTCTACGAGCAGTACTTC. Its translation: CASSLPVYEQYF.